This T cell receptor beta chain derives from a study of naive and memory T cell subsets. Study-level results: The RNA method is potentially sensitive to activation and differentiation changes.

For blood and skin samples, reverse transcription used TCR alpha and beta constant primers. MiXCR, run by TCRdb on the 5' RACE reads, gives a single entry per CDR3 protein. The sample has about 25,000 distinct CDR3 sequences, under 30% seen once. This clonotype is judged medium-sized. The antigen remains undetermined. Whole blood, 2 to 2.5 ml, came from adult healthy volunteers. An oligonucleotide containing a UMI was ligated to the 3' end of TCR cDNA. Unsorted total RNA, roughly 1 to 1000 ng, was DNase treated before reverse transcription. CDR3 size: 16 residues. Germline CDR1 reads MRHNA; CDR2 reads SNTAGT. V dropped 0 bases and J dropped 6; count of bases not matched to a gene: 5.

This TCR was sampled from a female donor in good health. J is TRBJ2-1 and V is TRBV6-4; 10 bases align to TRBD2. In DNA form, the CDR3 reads TGTGCCAGCAGTGACTCCACAGCGGGAGGGGGCAATGAGCAGTTCTTC. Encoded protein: CASSDSTAGGGNEQFF.